What follows are 32 T cell receptor beta chains derived from one specimen sequenced in a study of T-cell memory formation after mild COVID-19. TCRdb analysed the 5' RACE reads with MiXCR anew, one entry per CDR3 protein. The sample contains 40,000 to 60,000 distinct CDR3 sequences, roughly 9% of which appear only once. The sample taken for sequencing was PBMCs or a T cell subset sorted from them (not recorded which). These receptors all come from an adult woman who had mild COVID-19 (a few samples of this study predate the infection). Cell type and time point are not known.

This clonotype has a handful of counts. One end of the junction does not line up with germline, which may come from a read error. The chain uses TRBV3-1 and TRBJ2-5; unclear D gene. This CDR3 region has 13 residues. In germline, CDR1 is LGHDT, CDR2 YNNKEL (reference sequence). This CDR3 is CASSQGQLETQYF. As DNA, the CDR3 is TGTGCCAGCAGTCAAGGGCAGTTGGAGACCCAGTACTTC.

This clonotype occurred many times. This rearrangement joins TRBV11-2 to TRBJ2-1; 9 nucleotides align to TRBD1. The V gene's germline CDR1 is SGHAT and CDR2 FQNNGV. This CDR3 has 14 amino acids. Trimming removed 4 bases from V and 8 bases from J; junction bases left unmatched: 6. The CDR3 DNA reads TGTGCCAGCAGCTCCGGGACAGGGTCTTATGAGCAGTTCTTC. Protein sequence: CASSSGTGSYEQFF.

This clonotype showed up just a few times. The V and J genes are TRBV18 and TRBJ2-1; D possibly corresponds to TRBD1 (6 bases). The germline V gene has CDR1 KGHSH and CDR2 LQKENI. V was clipped by 1 base and J by 4 bases, with 20 bases between them. The CDR3 sequence is 18 residues long. CDR3 region: CASSPLVVQGRVYNEQFF. The CDR3, as DNA: TGTGCCAGCTCACCACTTGTTGTACAGGGCAGGGTGTACAATGAGCAGTTCTTC.

This clonotype was detected ten times or more. V usage is TRBV7-2 and J usage is TRBJ2-7, with D hard to call. V was clipped by 7 bases and J by 7 bases, with 11 bases between them. Per germline, CDR1 SGHTA and CDR2 FQGNSA. This CDR3 has 11 residues. CDR3 coding DNA: TGTGCCAGCACCAATCTGGGGGAGCAGTACTTC. Translating gives CASTNLGEQYF.

V and J are TRBV6-6 and TRBJ1-1; no reliable D call. V lost 5 bases and J lost 2, with 18 bases in between. The CDR3 extends over 16 amino acids. Germline CDR1 reads MNHNY; CDR2 reads SVGAGI (reference sequence). The CDR3 bases are TGTGCCAGCAGTCCTGCGAAGGCAGCACCTAACACTGAAGCTTTCTTT. It codes for CASSPAKAAPNTEAFF.

V is TRBV25-1 and J is TRBJ1-1, with TRBD1 matching over 12 bases. V was pared by 6 bases and J by 4 bases, with 15 bases of the junction left unmatched. The CDR3 covers 18 residues. Germline CDR1 is MGHDK and CDR2 is SYGVNS. CDR3 in amino acids: CASRPAQGQGAKSTEAFF. The DNA for the CDR3 is TGTGCCAGCAGGCCCGCGCAGGGACAGGGGGCGAAGAGCACTGAAGCTTTCTTT.

This clonotype has more than one count but fewer than ten. The V gene is TRBV12-3 or TRBV12-4, the J gene TRBJ1-4; possible D gene TRBD1, 6 bases. V was trimmed by 6 bases and J by 6 bases, leaving 11 bases between them. The CDR3 loop spans 13 amino acids. The CDR3 nucleotides read TGTGCCAGCAGCCACCACAGGGATGAAAAACTGTTTTTT. Protein sequence: CASSHHRDEKLFF.

This clonotype was detected a few times. The J gene is TRBJ1-1, the V gene TRBV3-1; 7 nucleotides agree with TRBD1. The CDR3 covers 15 residues. J lost 6 bases, V lost 1 base, and 8 bases had no gene match. Per the germline V gene, CDR1 is LGHDT and CDR2 is YNNKEL (reference sequence). The CDR3, as DNA: TGTGCCAGCAGCCAAGGGGCGACAGGGCGGGCTGAAGCTTTCTTT. Encoded protein: CASSQGATGRAEAFF.

The rearrangement uses TRBV3-1 and TRBJ1-1; D is possibly TRBD1 (6 bases). The CDR3 length is 13 residues. Deletions cut 1 base from V and 11 bases from J, with 14 bases between. The germline CDR1 and CDR2 sequences are LGHDT and YNNKEL (reference sequence). This chain's CDR3 is CASSQGWGAGAFF. The CDR3 DNA reads as TGTGCCAGCAGCCAAGGGTGGGGGGCTGGCGCTTTCTTT.

The CDR3 sequence is CASSRITGHQSSGNTIYF. The CDR3 DNA follows: TGTGCCAGCTCCCGGATCACGGGACACCAGAGCTCTGGAAACACCATATATTTT. The chain carries TRBV18 and TRBJ1-3, with a weak D call TRBD1 (6 bases). The germline CDR1 and CDR2 sequences are KGHSH and LQKENI. Trimming removed 6 bases from V and 0 bases from J, with 21 bases in between. This CDR3 has 18 residues.

In its sample, this clonotype ranks as medium-sized (0.01 to 0.1%). The J gene is TRBJ2-2, the V gene TRBV2; D uncertain. This CDR3 has 16 amino acids. Per germline, CDR1 SNHLY and CDR2 FYNNEI. V lost 7 bases to trimming and J lost 4 bases, with 19 bases between them. The CDR3 is CASTNEAPRPTGELFF. The CDR3 DNA sequence: TGTGCCAGCACTAACGAGGCCCCTAGGCCCACCGGGGAGCTGTTTTTT.

The V gene is TRBV7-2, the J gene TRBJ1-4, with TRBD1 matching 7 bases. Germline V gene sequence: CDR1 SGHTA, CDR2 FQGNSA. The V gene end was trimmed by 4 bases and the J gene end by 3 bases; junction bases not matched to a gene: 5. CDR3 size: 15 residues. CDR3 nucleotides: TGTGCCAGCAGCTCACAGGGGTTGCCTAATGAAAAACTGTTTTTT. This sequence encodes CASSSQGLPNEKLFF.

This clonotype was found many times. The chain uses TRBV6-1 and TRBJ2-4; D is possibly TRBD1 or TRBD2 (6 bases each). Trimming shortened V by 0 bases and J by 3 bases, and 9 bases separated the two germline ends. The germline V gene encodes CDR1 MNHNS and CDR2 SASEGT. This CDR3 comprises 15 residues. The CDR3 region has the DNA TGTGCCAGCAGTGAAGCGGGGGGCGGCAAAAACATTCAGTACTTC. It yields the protein CASSEAGGGKNIQYF.

This clonotype appeared many times. V usage is TRBV11-3 and J usage is TRBJ1-1, with 7 bases identical to TRBD1. This CDR3 spans 13 amino acids. CDR1 and CDR2 (germline): SGHNT, YENEEA. V shed 5 bases, J shed 8 bases, and the junction held 8 bases outside the gene matches. CDR3 region: CASSAGQPAEAFF. CDR3 nucleotide sequence: TGTGCCAGCAGCGCGGGACAGCCGGCCGAAGCTTTCTTT.

This clonotype was picked up a small number of times. The rearrangement uses TRBV18 and TRBJ2-2; no definite D call. V was trimmed by 0 bases and J by 0 bases, leaving 8 bases between them. The V gene's germline CDR1 is KGHSH and CDR2 LQKENI. CDR3 size: 16 residues. The CDR3 loop reads CASSPPFRPNTGELFF. The DNA for the CDR3 is TGTGCCAGCTCACCACCGTTCCGTCCGAACACCGGGGAGCTGTTTTTT.

The table lists this clonotype with many counts. The rearrangement uses TRBV7-6 and TRBJ1-5; TRBD1 might be the D (6 bases). V lost 5 bases, J lost 4 bases, and 9 bases lay in between. Germline lookup yields CDR1 SGHVS and CDR2 FNYEAQ. This CDR3 comprises 13 residues. CDR3 loop: CASSRDINQPQHF. CDR3 DNA sequence: TGTGCCAGCAGCCGGGACATTAATCAGCCCCAGCATTTT.

The chain carries TRBV7-2 and TRBJ2-3; 8 bases agree with TRBD2. Germline CDR1 SGHTA, CDR2 FQGNSA. V lost 5 bases, J lost 1 base, and 5 bases stayed unmatched. The CDR3 consists of 15 residues. The DNA of the CDR3 is TGTGCCAGCAGCGTTGGACTAGCCCGCACAGATACGCAGTATTTT. The encoded protein is CASSVGLARTDTQYF. Full variable domain (missing parts from reference TRBV7-2 and TRBJ2-3): GAGVSQSPSNKVTEKGKDVELRCDPISGHTALYWYRQSLGQGLEFLIYFQGNSAPDKSGLPSDRFSAERTGGSVSTLTIQRTQQEDSAVYLCASSVGLARTDTQYFGPGTRLTVL.

The table lists this clonotype with a few counts. The gene calls are TRBV18 and TRBJ2-7; 9 bases fit TRBD1. Germline CDR1 KGHSH, CDR2 LQKENI. This CDR3 spans 15 amino acids. J was trimmed by 5 bases and V by 2 bases; bases with no gene match: 7. In DNA, the CDR3 is TGTGCCAGCTCACCAGCCGGGACAGGGAACGACGAGCAGTACTTC. Protein product: CASSPAGTGNDEQYF.

This clonotype was counted between two and nine times. The rearrangement uses TRBV11-3 and TRBJ1-2; D is unclear. The CDR3 sequence is 14 residues long. CDR1 is SGHNT and CDR2 is YENEEA in the germline V gene. V lost 0 bases, J lost 2 bases, and 7 bases lay in between. CDR3 bases: TGTGCCAGCAGCTTAGACGGACCCAACTATGGCTACACCTTC. Encoded protein: CASSLDGPNYGYTF. The complete variable domain, with remaining parts taken from reference TRBV11-3 and TRBJ1-2, reads EAGVVQSPRYKIIEKKQPVAFWCNPISGHNTLYWYLQNLGQGPELLIRYENEEAVDDSQLPKDRFSAERLKGVDSTLKIQPAELGDSAVYLCASSLDGPNYGYTFGSGTRLTVV.

This clonotype was seen once. A much more abundant neighbour one base away suggests this may be a read error. This chain uses TRBV7-3 with TRBJ2-5; 8 positions agree with TRBD1. The germline V gene encodes CDR1 SGHTA and CDR2 FQGTGA. CDR3 length: 13 residues. The DNA for the CDR3 is TGTGCCACCGGACAGGGTATGGGAGAGAGCCAGTACTTC. Protein: CATGQGMGESQYF.

The chain carries TRBV4-1 and TRBJ1-2, with 9 nucleotides matching TRBD1. Looked up from germline, CDR1 is MGHRA and CDR2 is YSYEKL. This CDR3 contains 15 residues. Trimming at V came to 4 bases and at J to 5 bases, leaving 8 bases not matched to a gene. DNA for the CDR3: TGCGCCAGCAGCCCCTCGGACAGGGGAGGGTATGGCTACACCTTC. This sequence encodes CASSPSDRGGYGYTF.

This clonotype was seen a few times. The chain has TRBV6-1 and TRBJ2-7; either TRBD1 or TRBD2 may supply D (5 bases each). Deletions cut 5 bases from V and 4 bases from J, with 12 bases between. The CDR3 runs to 13 residues. Germline values: CDR1 MNHNS, CDR2 SASEGT. DNA for the CDR3: TGTGCCAGCAGTCGGGGCGGACTTTACGAGCAGTACTTC. Protein product: CASSRGGLYEQYF.

Written as DNA, the CDR3 is TGCGCCAGCAGCCAACCTAGCGGGAGTAAGTACAATGAGCAGTTCTTC. Its protein product is CASSQPSGSKYNEQFF. The chain links TRBV4-1 to TRBJ2-1, with 10 bases matching TRBD2. V lost 2 bases to trimming and J lost 4 bases; unmatched junction nucleotides: 5. CDR3 size: 16 residues. Germline V lookup: CDR1 MGHRA, CDR2 YSYEKL.

This clonotype showed up just a few times. This chain connects TRBV6-2 or TRBV6-3 to TRBJ2-7; 10 bases match TRBD2. This CDR3 is 14 amino acids long. From germline, CDR1 is MNHEY and CDR2 SVGEGT. The V segment lost 6 bases and the J segment 3 bases; nucleotides outside the gene matches: 5. The CDR3 sequence is CASRSLAGIYEQYF. In DNA form, the CDR3 reads TGTGCCAGCAGATCACTAGCGGGGATCTACGAGCAGTACTTC.

This clonotype has at least ten counts. The gene calls are TRBV29-1 and TRBJ2-5; D perhaps matches TRBD2 (6 bases). The CDR3 covers 14 residues. V was pared by 2 bases and J by 5 bases, with 15 bases between. Germline V lookup: CDR1 SQVTM, CDR2 ANQGSEA. CDR3 in amino acids: CSVERDFPSETQYF. CDR3 in DNA: TGCAGCGTTGAACGGGACTTCCCCTCGGAGACCCAGTACTTC.

This clonotype was seen only a few times. The rearrangement joins TRBV7-9 to TRBJ1-1; 8 nucleotides match TRBD1. The CDR3 is 16 residues long. Germline values: CDR1 SEHNR, CDR2 FQNEAQ (reference sequence). Losses at the gene ends were 5 bases for V and 1 base for J; bases not matched to a gene: 9. The CDR3, as DNA: TGTGCCAGCAGCCCGCGGATCGGACAGGGGAACACTGAAGCTTTCTTT. It yields the protein CASSPRIGQGNTEAFF.

This clonotype has a count of ten or more. Here the CDR3 reads CASSVTSGASYEQYF. DNA for the CDR3: TGTGCCAGCAGCGTAACTAGCGGGGCTTCCTACGAGCAGTACTTC. The chain links TRBV9 to TRBJ2-7; TRBD2 matches at 10 bases. Germline V gives CDR1 SGDLS, CDR2 YYNGEE. Trimming at V came to 1 base and at J to 1 base, leaving 2 bases not matched to a gene. This CDR3 has 15 residues.

This clonotype was recorded many times. The chain employs TRBV20-1 and TRBJ2-3, with TRBD2 matching 10 bases. Germline V lookup: CDR1 DFQATT, CDR2 SNEGSKA (reference sequence). The junction had 17 bases not matched to a gene; V was cut back by 6 bases and J by 2 bases. The CDR3 runs 18 residues. The CDR3 loop is CSATPPGTSAGYTDTQYF. CDR3 bases: TGCAGTGCAACCCCCCCCGGGACTAGCGCGGGATACACAGATACGCAGTATTTT.

This clonotype was detected only a few times. The CDR3 DNA reads TGTGCCAGCAGTTTTACCCAAGGGGTCGGGGAGCTGTTTTTT. Protein product: CASSFTQGVGELFF. The chain links TRBV12-3 or TRBV12-4 to TRBJ2-2; weak D call: TRBD1 (5 bases). Trimming left V 3 bases short and J 7 bases short, with 12 bases between. The CDR3 runs to 14 residues.

This clonotype occurred a few times. This sequence joins TRBV5-4 and TRBJ2-1; 8 bases line up with TRBD2. The CDR3 spans 14 residues. The trim removed 3 bases at V and 9 bases at J, leaving 8 bases unmatched. Per germline, CDR1 SGHNT and CDR2 YYREEE (reference sequence). This CDR3 is CASSSPTSGTEQFF. The CDR3 coding sequence is TGTGCCAGCAGCTCTCCAACTAGCGGTACTGAGCAGTTCTTC.

Only a few counts were recorded for this clonotype. CDR3 nucleotides: TGTGCCACCTCCAGACAGGGGGACTACAATGAGCAGTTCTTC. Protein: CATSRQGDYNEQFF. V and J are TRBV15 and TRBJ2-1; the match to TRBD1 covers 9 bases. The ends lost 8 bases at V and 3 bases at J; junction bases unmatched: 5. The CDR3 consists of 14 residues. Germline lookup yields CDR1 LNHNV and CDR2 YYDKDF (reference sequence).

This clonotype was seen at least ten times. V is TRBV7-3 and J is TRBJ2-3, with D perhaps given as TRBD1 or TRBD2 (5 bases each). The CDR3 has 14 amino acids. Germline loops: CDR1 SGHTA, CDR2 FQGTGA. Trimming left V 5 bases short and J 2 bases short, with 11 bases between. The CDR3: CASSLRGTTDTQYF. The CDR3 DNA reads as TGTGCCAGCAGCCTGAGGGGAACCACAGATACGCAGTATTTT.